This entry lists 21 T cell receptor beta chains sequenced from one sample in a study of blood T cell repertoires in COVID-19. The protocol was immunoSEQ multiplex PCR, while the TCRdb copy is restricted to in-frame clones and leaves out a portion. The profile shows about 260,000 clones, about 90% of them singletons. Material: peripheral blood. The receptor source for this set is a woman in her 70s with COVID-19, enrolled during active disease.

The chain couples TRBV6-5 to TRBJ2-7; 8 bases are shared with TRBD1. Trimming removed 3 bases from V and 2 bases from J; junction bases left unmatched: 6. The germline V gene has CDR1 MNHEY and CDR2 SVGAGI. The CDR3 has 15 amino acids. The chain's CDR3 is CASSYRQGTTYEQYF. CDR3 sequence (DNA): TGTGCCAGCAGTTATCGACAGGGGACGACCTACGAGCAGTACTTC.

The CDR3 loop reads CASSSTGISYNEQFF. The CDR3 DNA reads TGTGCCAGCAGCTCTACAGGGATTTCCTACAATGAGCAGTTCTTC. The V gene is TRBV7-2, the J gene TRBJ2-1; TRBD1 might be the D (6 bases). Germline V gene data show CDR1 as SGHTA and CDR2 as FQGNSA. The CDR3 contains 15 residues. The V end lost 4 bases, the J end lost 1 base, and 11 bases lay between the germline ends.

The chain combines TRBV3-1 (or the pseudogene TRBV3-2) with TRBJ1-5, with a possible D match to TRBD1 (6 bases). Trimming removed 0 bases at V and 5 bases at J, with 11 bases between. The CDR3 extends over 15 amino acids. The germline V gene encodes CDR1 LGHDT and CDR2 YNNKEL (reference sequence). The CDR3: CASSQDPAGDQPQHF. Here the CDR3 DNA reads TGTGCCAGCAGCCAAGATCCCGCAGGGGATCAGCCCCAGCATTTT.

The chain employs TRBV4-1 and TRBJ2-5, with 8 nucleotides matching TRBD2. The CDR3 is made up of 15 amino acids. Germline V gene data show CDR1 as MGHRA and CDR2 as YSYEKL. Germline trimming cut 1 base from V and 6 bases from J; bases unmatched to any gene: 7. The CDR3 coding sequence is TGCGCCAGCAGCCAAGGGCTGCGGGAGGAGAAGACCCAGTACTTC. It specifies CASSQGLREEKTQYF.

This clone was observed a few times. The DNA for the CDR3 is TGTGCCAGCAGCCTAGGACTCGTCAACTCCGGGCAGTTCTTC. Its protein is CASSLGLVNSGQFF. The chain joins TRBV28 to TRBJ2-1, with a tentative D call TRBD2 (5 bases). Germline CDR1 MDHEN, CDR2 SYDVKM. The V gene lost 6 bases and the J gene lost 12 bases, with 21 bases spanning the gap. The CDR3 length is 14 residues. Drawing the rest from reference TRBV28 and TRBJ2-1, the complete variable domain is DVKVTQSSRYLVKRTGEKVFLECVQDMDHENMFWYRQDPGLGLRLIYFSYDVKMKEKGDIPEGYSVSREKKERFSLILESASTNQTSMYLCASSLGLVNSGQFFGPGTRLTVL.

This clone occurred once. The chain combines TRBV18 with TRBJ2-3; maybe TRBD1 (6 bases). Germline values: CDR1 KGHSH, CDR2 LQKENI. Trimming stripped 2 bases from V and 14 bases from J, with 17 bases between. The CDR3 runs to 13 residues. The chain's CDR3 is CASSPGVDSHGYF. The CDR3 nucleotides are TGTGCCAGCTCACCAGGAGTGGACAGCCATGGGTATTTT.

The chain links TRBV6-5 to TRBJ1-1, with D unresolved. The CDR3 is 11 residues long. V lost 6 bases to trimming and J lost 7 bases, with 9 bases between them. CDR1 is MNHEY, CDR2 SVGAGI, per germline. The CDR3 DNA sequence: TGTGCCAGCAGGAACCAGATTGAAGCTTTCTTT. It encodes CASRNQIEAFF.

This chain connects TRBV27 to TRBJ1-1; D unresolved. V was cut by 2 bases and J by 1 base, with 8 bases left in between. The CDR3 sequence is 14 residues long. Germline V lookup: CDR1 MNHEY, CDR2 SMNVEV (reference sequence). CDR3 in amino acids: CASSLRRSNTEAFF. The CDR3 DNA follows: TGTGCCAGCAGTTTACGGAGGTCGAACACTGAAGCTTTCTTT.

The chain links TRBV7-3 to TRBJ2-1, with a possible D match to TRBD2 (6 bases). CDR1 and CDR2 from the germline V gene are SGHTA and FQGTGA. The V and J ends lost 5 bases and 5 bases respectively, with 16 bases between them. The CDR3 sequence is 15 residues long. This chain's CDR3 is CASSREPLLNNEQFF. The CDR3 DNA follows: TGTGCCAGCAGCCGGGAGCCCCTCTTGAACAATGAGCAGTTCTTC.

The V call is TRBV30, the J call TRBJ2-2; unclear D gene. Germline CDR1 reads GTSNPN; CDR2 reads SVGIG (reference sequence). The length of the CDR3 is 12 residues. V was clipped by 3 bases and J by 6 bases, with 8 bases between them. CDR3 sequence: CAWRAQPGELFF. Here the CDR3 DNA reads TGTGCCTGGAGGGCCCAACCCGGGGAGCTGTTTTTT.

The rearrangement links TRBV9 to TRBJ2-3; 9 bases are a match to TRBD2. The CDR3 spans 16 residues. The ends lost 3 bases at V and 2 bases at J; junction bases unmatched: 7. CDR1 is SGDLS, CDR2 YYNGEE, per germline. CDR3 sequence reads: CASSASTSGYTDTQYF. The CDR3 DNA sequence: TGTGCCAGCAGCGCCTCGACTAGCGGCTACACAGATACGCAGTATTTT.

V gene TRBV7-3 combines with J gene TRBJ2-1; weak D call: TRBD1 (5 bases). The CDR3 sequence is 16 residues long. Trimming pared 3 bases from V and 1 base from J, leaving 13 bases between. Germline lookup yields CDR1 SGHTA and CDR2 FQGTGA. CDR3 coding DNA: TGTGCCAGCAGCTTGTCAGGGCCCAAATCCTACAATGAGCAGTTCTTC. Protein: CASSLSGPKSYNEQFF. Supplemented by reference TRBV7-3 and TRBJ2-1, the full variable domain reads GAGVSQTPSNKVTEKGKYVELRCDPISGHTALYWYRQSLGQGPEFLIYFQGTGAADDSGLPNDRFFAVRPEGSVSTLKIQRTERGDSAVYLCASSLSGPKSYNEQFFGPGTRLTVL.

This chain's CDR3 is CASSLLGHQFF. The CDR3, as DNA: TGTGCCAGCAGTTTATTGGGACACCAGTTCTTC. This chain links TRBV27 with TRBJ2-1, with D perhaps TRBD1 (6 bases). V lost 1 base to trimming and J lost 13 bases, with 8 bases between them. The germline V gene encodes CDR1 MNHEY and CDR2 SMNVEV (reference sequence). This CDR3 is built from 11 residues.

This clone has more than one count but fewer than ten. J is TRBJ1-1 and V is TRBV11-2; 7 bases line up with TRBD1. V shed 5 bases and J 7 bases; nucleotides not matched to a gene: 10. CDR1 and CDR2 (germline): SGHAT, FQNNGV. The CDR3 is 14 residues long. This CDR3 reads CASSLRDRKFEAFF. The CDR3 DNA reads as TGTGCCAGCAGCCTCCGGGACAGAAAGTTTGAAGCTTTCTTT.

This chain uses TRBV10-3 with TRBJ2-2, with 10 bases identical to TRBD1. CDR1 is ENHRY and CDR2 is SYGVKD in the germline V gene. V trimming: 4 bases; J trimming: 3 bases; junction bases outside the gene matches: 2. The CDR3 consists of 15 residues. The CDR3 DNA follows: TGTGCCATCAGTGCTGGGACAGGGGACACCGGGGAGCTGTTTTTT. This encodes CAISAGTGDTGELFF.

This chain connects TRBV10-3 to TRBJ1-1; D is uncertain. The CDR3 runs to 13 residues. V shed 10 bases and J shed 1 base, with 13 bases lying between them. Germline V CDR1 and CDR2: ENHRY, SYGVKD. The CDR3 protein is CATRVFENTEAFF. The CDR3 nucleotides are TGTGCCACCCGGGTATTCGAGAACACTGAAGCTTTCTTT.

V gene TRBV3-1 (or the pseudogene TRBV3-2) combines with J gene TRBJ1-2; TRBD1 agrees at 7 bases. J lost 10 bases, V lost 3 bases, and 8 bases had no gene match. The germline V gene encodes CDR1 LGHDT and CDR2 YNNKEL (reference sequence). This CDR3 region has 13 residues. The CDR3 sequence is CASSQSDRHDYTF. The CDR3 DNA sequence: TGTGCCAGCAGCCAGTCGGACAGGCACGACTACACCTTC.

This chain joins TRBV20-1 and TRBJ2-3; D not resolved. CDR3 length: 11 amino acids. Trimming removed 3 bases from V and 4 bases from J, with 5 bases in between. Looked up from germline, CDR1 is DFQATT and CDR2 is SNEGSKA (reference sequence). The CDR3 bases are TGCAGTGCTAGGTCCTCAGATACGCAGTATTTT. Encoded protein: CSARSSDTQYF.

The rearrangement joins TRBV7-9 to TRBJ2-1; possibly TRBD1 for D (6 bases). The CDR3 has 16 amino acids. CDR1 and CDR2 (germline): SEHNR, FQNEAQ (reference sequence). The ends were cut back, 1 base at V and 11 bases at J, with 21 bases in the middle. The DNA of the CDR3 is TGTGCCAGCAGCTTAGTTGGGGACACTTCGCAGGGGAAGCAGTTCTTC. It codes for CASSLVGDTSQGKQFF.

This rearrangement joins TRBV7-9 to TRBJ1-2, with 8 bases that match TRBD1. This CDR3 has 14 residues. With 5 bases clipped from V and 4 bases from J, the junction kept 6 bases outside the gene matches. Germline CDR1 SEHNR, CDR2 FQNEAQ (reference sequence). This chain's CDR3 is CASSQGQGFYGYTF. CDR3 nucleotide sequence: TGTGCCAGCAGCCAAGGACAGGGTTTCTATGGCTACACCTTC.

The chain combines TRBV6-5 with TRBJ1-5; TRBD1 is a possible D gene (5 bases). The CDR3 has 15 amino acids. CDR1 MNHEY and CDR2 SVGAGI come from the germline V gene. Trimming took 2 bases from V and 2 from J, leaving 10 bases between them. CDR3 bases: TGTGCCAGCAGTTACGGGGGGAATGGCAATCAGCCCCAGCATTTT. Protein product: CASSYGGNGNQPQHF.